The 23 T cell receptor beta chains listed next were all sequenced from one sample in a study of beta chain features in type 1 diabetes. As every portion of the isolated RNA was reverse transcribed, the sequencing read expressed TCRB transcripts. TCRdb's table, derived via immunoSEQ multiplex PCR, lists solely in-frame clones and lacks some. Among some 410,000 clones listed, approximately 10% were seen once. Sequencing used naive CD4+ T cells from blood. The source of these receptors is a woman aged 18-29 years in good health.

With respect to this clone: A much larger clonotype is one base distant, so this may be a read error. The rearrangement uses TRBV5-5 and TRBJ2-5; unclear D gene. CDR3 size: 11 residues. CDR1 SGHKS and CDR2 YYEKEE come from the germline V gene (reference sequence). With 1 base removed from V and 3 bases from J, the gap between germline ends came to 1 base. The CDR3 DNA sequence: TGTGCCAGCAGCTTGAAAGAGACCCAGTACTTC. Translation gives CASSLKETQYF.

This clone showed up just a few times. This sequence joins TRBV10-3 and TRBJ2-7; 7 bases agree with TRBD1. This CDR3 spans 12 amino acids. Germline loops: CDR1 ENHRY, CDR2 SYGVKD. V lost 4 bases to trimming and J lost 4 bases; unmatched junction nucleotides: 1. This CDR3 reads CAISGGQYEQYF. CDR3 bases: TGTGCCATCAGTGGGGGACAGTACGAGCAGTACTTC.

There are a few counts of this clone. The gene calls are TRBV4-1 and TRBJ1-5; TRBD1 agrees at 7 bases. V shed 2 bases and J 7 bases; nucleotides not matched to a gene: 2. Germline CDR1 MGHRA, CDR2 YSYEKL. This CDR3 has 13 residues. The CDR3 spells CASSQIQGQPQHF. The DNA for the CDR3 is TGCGCCAGCAGCCAAATACAGGGGCAGCCCCAGCATTTT.

This clone was seen a few times. V usage is TRBV19 and J usage is TRBJ1-4, with D perhaps TRBD1 (6 bases). The CDR3 sequence is 15 residues long. Looked up from germline, CDR1 is LNHDA and CDR2 is SQIVND (reference sequence). V lost 5 bases to trimming and J lost 5 bases, with 15 bases between them. CDR3 sequence (DNA): TGTGCCAGTAGTCTCTTCCGGGACACAAATGAAAAACTGTTTTTT. Its translation: CASSLFRDTNEKLFF.

This clone was counted a few times. The rearrangement uses TRBV14 and TRBJ2-2; either TRBD1 or TRBD2 may supply D (5 bases each). The ends were cut back, 1 base at V and 0 bases at J, with 9 bases in the middle. The CDR3 totals 16 residues. CDR1 is SGHDN, CDR2 FVKESK, per germline. CDR3 sequence: CASSQAPGPNTGELFF. The CDR3 coding sequence is TGTGCCAGCAGCCAAGCACCGGGACCGAACACCGGGGAGCTGTTTTTT.

This clone was counted between two and nine times. The DNA for the CDR3 is TGTGCCAGCATGCCCTCGGGGCCCACCTACGAGCAGTACGTC. This encodes CASMPSGPTYEQYV. The chain has TRBV28 and TRBJ2-7, with D perhaps being TRBD1 or TRBD2 (5 bases each). Trimming removed 7 bases from V and 2 bases from J, with 15 bases in between. The germline CDR1 and CDR2 sequences are MDHEN and SYDVKM. The CDR3 covers 14 residues.

This rearrangement joins TRBV27 to TRBJ2-5; D may be TRBD1 or TRBD2 (6 bases each). With 5 bases removed from V and 4 bases from J, the gap between germline ends came to 20 bases. Germline values: CDR1 MNHEY, CDR2 SMNVEV (reference sequence). The CDR3 is 16 amino acids. The CDR3 loop reads CASSGTWGARGETQYF. The CDR3 coding sequence is TGTGCCAGCAGTGGGACTTGGGGGGCGCGGGGAGAGACCCAGTACTTC.

The rearrangement joins TRBV10-3 to TRBJ2-7; D uncertain. Germline CDR1 reads ENHRY; CDR2 reads SYGVKD. The CDR3 has 12 amino acids. The V and J ends lost 6 bases and 3 bases respectively, with 9 bases between them. In DNA, the CDR3 is TGTGCCATCAGCCCTACAGACTACGAGCAGTACTTC. It yields the protein CAISPTDYEQYF.

The V and J genes are TRBV7-9 and TRBJ1-3; the D is unclear. Germline V gene data show CDR1 as SEHNR and CDR2 as FQNEAQ (reference sequence). The germline V and J ends were trimmed by 6 bases and 0 bases, with 12 bases remaining between them. This CDR3 contains 15 residues. The CDR3 DNA sequence: TGTGCCAGCAGGTCGTCCCCGATCTCTGGAAACACCATATATTTT. Protein: CASRSSPISGNTIYF.

V gene TRBV25-1 combines with J gene TRBJ1-1; D gene unclear. Per germline, CDR1 MGHDK and CDR2 SYGVNS. The V end lost 3 bases, the J end lost 5 bases, and 4 bases lay between the germline ends. The CDR3 spans 11 residues. CDR3 DNA: TGTGCCAGCAGTGACAGGACTGAAGCTTTCTTT. Its protein is CASSDRTEAFF.

This clone has just a few counts. The chain joins TRBV14 to TRBJ2-7, with D perhaps matching TRBD2 (5 bases). Germline CDR1 SGHDN, CDR2 FVKESK. Between the trimmed V and J ends, which lost 5 bases and 3 bases, there was a span of 20 bases. The CDR3 runs to 16 residues. The CDR3 is CASSYPHGDSDYEQYV. The CDR3, as DNA: TGTGCCAGCAGCTATCCGCACGGGGATTCGGACTACGAGCAGTACGTC.

V and J are TRBV4-3 and TRBJ2-5; D remains unclear. The CDR3 extends over 12 amino acids. Germline V lookup: CDR1 LGHNA, CDR2 YSLEER. V was pared by 0 bases and J by 9 bases, with 8 bases between. In nucleotides, the CDR3 is TGCGCCAGCAGCCAAGACCACAGCGCCCAGTACTTC. Translated, it gives CASSQDHSAQYF.

This chain joins TRBV11-2 and TRBJ1-3; D remains ambiguous. Germline loops: CDR1 SGHAT, CDR2 FQNNGV. Trimming removed 3 bases at V and 0 bases at J, with 12 bases between. This CDR3 has 16 residues. CDR3 residues: CASSLTDSSSGNTIYF. The CDR3 DNA reads TGTGCCAGCAGCTTGACCGACTCCTCCTCTGGAAACACCATATATTTT.

The sample holds a few counts of this clone. The chain links TRBV11-3 to TRBJ2-1; TRBD2 aligns across 7 bases. V dropped 5 bases and J dropped 4; count of bases not matched to a gene: 8. Germline lookup yields CDR1 SGHNT and CDR2 YENEEA. This CDR3 has 15 residues. The CDR3 bases are TGTGCCAGCAGCGCGGGAGCACCCCCTTACAATGAGCAGTTCTTC. Its protein product is CASSAGAPPYNEQFF.

The V gene is TRBV7-9, the J gene TRBJ2-5, with a tentative D call TRBD1 (5 bases). This CDR3 comprises 14 residues. Germline CDR1 SEHNR, CDR2 FQNEAQ (reference sequence). V was trimmed by 0 bases and J by 4 bases, leaving 9 bases between them. CDR3 DNA sequence: TGTGCCAGCAGCTTAGCCGCAGGGTCAGAGACCCAGTACTTC. Its translation is CASSLAAGSETQYF.

There are a few counts of this clone. The CDR3 is CASSLVSGGETQYF. As DNA, the CDR3 is TGCGCCAGCAGCTTGGTATCAGGAGGAGAGACCCAGTACTTC. The J gene is TRBJ2-5, the V gene TRBV5-1; perhaps TRBD2 as D (5 bases). From germline, CDR1 is SGHRS and CDR2 YFSETQ. V lost 0 bases and J 4 bases, leaving 10 bases between the germline ends. This CDR3 comprises 14 residues.

V is TRBV4-2 and J is TRBJ1-1; D is uncertain. The ends were cut back, 3 bases at V and 1 base at J, with 9 bases in the middle. From germline, CDR1 is LGHNA and CDR2 YNFKEQ. The CDR3 covers 14 residues. For the CDR3, the DNA is TGTGCCAGCAGCCATACCGGCAAGAACACTGAAGCTTTCTTT. Its protein is CASSHTGKNTEAFF.

The chain couples TRBV5-1 to TRBJ2-1; a weak D match, TRBD2 (5 bases). There are 17 residues in the CDR3. V lost 3 bases to trimming and J lost 0 bases, with 16 bases between them. In germline, CDR1 is SGHRS, CDR2 YFSETQ. The CDR3 loop is CASSSKPQRTSYNEQFF. CDR3 bases: TGCGCCAGCAGCTCCAAGCCCCAGCGGACCTCCTACAATGAGCAGTTCTTC. Full variable domain (remainder filled in from reference TRBV5-1 and TRBJ2-1): KAGVTQTPRYLIKTRGQQVTLSCSPISGHRSVSWYQQTPGQGLQFLFEYFSETQRNKGNFPGRFSGRQFSNSRSEMNVSTLELGDSALYLCASSSKPQRTSYNEQFFGPGTRLTVL.

This clone was detected only a few times. The V gene is TRBV4-2, the J gene TRBJ2-4; 12 bases agree with TRBD2. V trimming: 4 bases; J trimming: 3 bases; junction bases outside the gene matches: 1. CDR1 and CDR2 from the germline V gene are LGHNA and YNFKEQ. This CDR3 spans 15 amino acids. CDR3 region: CASSPLAGGKNIQYF. In DNA form, the CDR3 reads TGTGCCAGCAGCCCACTAGCGGGGGGCAAAAACATTCAGTACTTC.

The chain employs TRBV5-4 and TRBJ2-5, with 9 bases matching TRBD1. The CDR3 has 15 amino acids. The germline V gene encodes CDR1 SGHNT and CDR2 YYREEE (reference sequence). The V gene end was trimmed by 5 bases and the J gene end by 4 bases; junction bases not matched to a gene: 9. The CDR3 region is CASSHRGQGPETQYF. For the CDR3, the DNA is TGTGCCAGCAGTCACCGGGGACAGGGTCCAGAGACCCAGTACTTC.

The chain carries TRBV10-3 and TRBJ2-7, with TRBD2 matching 7 bases. Trimming cost V 6 bases and J 4 bases; bases outside gene matches: 6. The V gene's germline CDR1 is ENHRY and CDR2 SYGVKD. There are 13 residues in the CDR3. The CDR3 DNA reads TGTGCCATCAGAAACGGGGGGACTTACGAGCAGTACTTC. It is translated as CAIRNGGTYEQYF.

The chain couples TRBV28 to TRBJ2-3; the D gene is possibly TRBD2 (5 bases). The CDR3 loop spans 14 amino acids. The V end lost 1 base, the J end lost 5 bases, and 10 bases lay between the germline ends. The V gene's germline CDR1 is MDHEN and CDR2 SYDVKM. The CDR3 nucleotides are TGTGCCAGCAGTTTATATGAGGGAGTAGATACGCAGTATTTT. It encodes CASSLYEGVDTQYF.

This clone was seen a few times. The rearrangement uses TRBV12-5 and TRBJ2-5; D is uncertain. This CDR3 has 12 residues. V was cut by 5 bases and J by 7 bases, with 11 bases left in between. Germline CDR1 LGHNT, CDR2 FRNRAP. CDR3 nucleotides: TGTGCTAGTGGTACGCACCCCGGGACCCAGTACTTC. This gives the protein CASGTHPGTQYF.